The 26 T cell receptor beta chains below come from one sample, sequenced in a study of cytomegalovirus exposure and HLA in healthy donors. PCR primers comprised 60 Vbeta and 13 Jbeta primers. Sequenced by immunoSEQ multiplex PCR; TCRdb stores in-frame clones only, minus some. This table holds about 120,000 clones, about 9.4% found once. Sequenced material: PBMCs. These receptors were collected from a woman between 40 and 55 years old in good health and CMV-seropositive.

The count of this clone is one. This CDR3 is CASSSGYTQYF. CDR3 nucleotide sequence: TGTGCCAGCAGCTCCGGTTATACGCAGTATTTT. The chain links TRBV11-2 to TRBJ2-3; D not resolved. Trimming cost V 4 bases and J 7 bases, with 6 bases left between them. The CDR3 consists of 11 residues. Germline assignment: CDR1 SGHAT and CDR2 FQNNGV.

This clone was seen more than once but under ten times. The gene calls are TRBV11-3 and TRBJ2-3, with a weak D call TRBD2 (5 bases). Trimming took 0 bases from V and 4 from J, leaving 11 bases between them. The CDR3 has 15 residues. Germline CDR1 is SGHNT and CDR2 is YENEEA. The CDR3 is CASSLDSTRADTQYF. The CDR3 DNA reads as TGTGCCAGCAGCTTAGATTCAACTAGGGCAGATACGCAGTATTTT.

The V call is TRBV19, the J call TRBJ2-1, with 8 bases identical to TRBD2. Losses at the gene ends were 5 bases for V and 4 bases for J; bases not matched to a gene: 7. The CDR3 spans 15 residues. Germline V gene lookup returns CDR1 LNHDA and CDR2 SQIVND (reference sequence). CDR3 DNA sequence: TGTGCCAGTAGTTTCCAGCGGGGGCGTTACAATGAGCAGTTCTTC. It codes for CASSFQRGRYNEQFF.

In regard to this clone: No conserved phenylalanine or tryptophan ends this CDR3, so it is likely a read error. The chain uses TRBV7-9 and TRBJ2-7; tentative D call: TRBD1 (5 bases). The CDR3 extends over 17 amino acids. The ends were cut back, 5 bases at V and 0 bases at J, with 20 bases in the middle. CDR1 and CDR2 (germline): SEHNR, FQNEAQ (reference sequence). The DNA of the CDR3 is TGTGCCAGCAGCCGTGTAGACCAGACAGAAATCTCCTACGAGCAGTACCTC. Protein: CASSRVDQTEISYEQYL.

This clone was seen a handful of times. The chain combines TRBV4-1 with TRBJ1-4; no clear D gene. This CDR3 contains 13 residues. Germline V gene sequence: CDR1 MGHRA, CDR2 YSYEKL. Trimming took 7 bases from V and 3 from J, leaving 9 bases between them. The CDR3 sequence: CASKKSPNEKLFF. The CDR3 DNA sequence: TGCGCCAGCAAAAAGAGTCCTAATGAAAAACTGTTTTTT.

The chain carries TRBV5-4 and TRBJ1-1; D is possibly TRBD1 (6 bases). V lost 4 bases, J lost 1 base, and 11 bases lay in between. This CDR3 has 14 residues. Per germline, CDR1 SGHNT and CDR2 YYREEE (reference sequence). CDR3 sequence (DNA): TGTGCCAGCAGCGCACCACAGGGGAACACTGAAGCTTTCTTT. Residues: CASSAPQGNTEAFF. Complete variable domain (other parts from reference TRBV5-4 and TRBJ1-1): ETGVTQSPTHLIKTRGQQVTLRCSSQSGHNTVSWYQQALGQGPQFIFQYYREEENGRGNFPPRFSGLQFPNYSSELNVNALELDDSALYLCASSAPQGNTEAFFGQGTRLTVV.

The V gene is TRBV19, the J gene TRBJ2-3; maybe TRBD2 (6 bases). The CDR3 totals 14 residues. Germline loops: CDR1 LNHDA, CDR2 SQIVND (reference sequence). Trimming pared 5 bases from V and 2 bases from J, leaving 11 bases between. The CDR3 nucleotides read TGTGCCAGTAGTTGGGGCGGGGCCACAGATACGCAGTATTTT. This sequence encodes CASSWGGATDTQYF.

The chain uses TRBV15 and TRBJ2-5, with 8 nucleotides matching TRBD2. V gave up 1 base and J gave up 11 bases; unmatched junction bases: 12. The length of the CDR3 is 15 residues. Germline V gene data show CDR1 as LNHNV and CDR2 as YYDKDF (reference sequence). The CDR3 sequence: CATSRGAGGSWEQYF. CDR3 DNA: TGTGCCACCAGCAGAGGGGCGGGGGGTTCGTGGGAGCAGTACTTC.

The CDR3 nucleotides read TGTGCCAGCTCACCACTACCCGACAGGGTGACTGAAGCTTTCTTT. As protein: CASSPLPDRVTEAFF. The J gene is TRBJ1-1, the V gene TRBV18, with 7 bases aligning to TRBD1. J was trimmed by 5 bases and V by 1 base; bases with no gene match: 7. This CDR3 comprises 15 residues. In germline, CDR1 is KGHSH, CDR2 LQKENI.

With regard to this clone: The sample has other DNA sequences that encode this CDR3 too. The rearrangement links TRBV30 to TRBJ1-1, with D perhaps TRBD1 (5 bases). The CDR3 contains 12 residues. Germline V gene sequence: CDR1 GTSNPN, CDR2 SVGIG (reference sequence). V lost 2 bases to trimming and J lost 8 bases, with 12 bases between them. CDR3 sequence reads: CAWSQRGREAFF. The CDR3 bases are TGTGCCTGGAGTCAGCGGGGCCGCGAAGCTTTCTTT.

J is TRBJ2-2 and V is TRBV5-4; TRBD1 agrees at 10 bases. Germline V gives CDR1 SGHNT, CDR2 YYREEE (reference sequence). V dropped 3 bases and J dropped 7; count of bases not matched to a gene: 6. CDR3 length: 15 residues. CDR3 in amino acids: CASSSRQGAVGELFF. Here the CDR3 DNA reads TGTGCCAGCAGCTCCCGACAGGGGGCGGTCGGGGAGCTGTTTTTT.

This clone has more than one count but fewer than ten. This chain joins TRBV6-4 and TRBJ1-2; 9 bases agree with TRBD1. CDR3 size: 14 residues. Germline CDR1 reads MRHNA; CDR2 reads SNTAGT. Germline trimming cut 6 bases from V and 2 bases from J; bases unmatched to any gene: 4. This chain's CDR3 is CASRVGQGNYGYTF. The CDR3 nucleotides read TGTGCCAGCAGGGTGGGACAGGGAAACTATGGCTACACCTTC.

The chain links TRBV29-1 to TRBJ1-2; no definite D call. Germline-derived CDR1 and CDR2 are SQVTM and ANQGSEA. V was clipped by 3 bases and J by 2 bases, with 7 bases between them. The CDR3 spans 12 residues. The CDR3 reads CSVDSGNYGYTF. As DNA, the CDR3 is TGCAGCGTTGACTCCGGGAACTATGGCTACACCTTC. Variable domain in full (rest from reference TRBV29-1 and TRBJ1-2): SAVISQKPSRDICQRGTSLTIQCQVDSQVTMMFWYRQQPGQSLTLIATANQGSEATYESGFVIDKFPISRPNLTFSTLTVSNMSPEDSSIYLCSVDSGNYGYTFGSGTRLTVV.

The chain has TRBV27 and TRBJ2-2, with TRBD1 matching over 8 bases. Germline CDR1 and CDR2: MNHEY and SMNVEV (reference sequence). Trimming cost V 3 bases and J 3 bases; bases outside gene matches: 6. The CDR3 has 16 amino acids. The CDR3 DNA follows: TGTGCCAGCAGTTTGGACAGGGCGGCCGACACCGGGGAGCTGTTTTTT. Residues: CASSLDRAADTGELFF.

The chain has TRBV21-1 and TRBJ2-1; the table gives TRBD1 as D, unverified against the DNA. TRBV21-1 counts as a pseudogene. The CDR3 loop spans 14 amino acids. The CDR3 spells CARVGTDYYNEQFF. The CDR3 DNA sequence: TGTGCCAGGGTAGGGACAGACTACTACAATGAGCAGTTCTTC.

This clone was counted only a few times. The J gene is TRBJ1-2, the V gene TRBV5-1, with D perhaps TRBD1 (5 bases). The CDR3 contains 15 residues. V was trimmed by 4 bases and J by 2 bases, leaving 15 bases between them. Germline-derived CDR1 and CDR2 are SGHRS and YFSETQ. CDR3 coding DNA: TGCGCCAGCAGCCCGCATGCACAGGTGAACTATGGCTACACCTTC. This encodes CASSPHAQVNYGYTF.

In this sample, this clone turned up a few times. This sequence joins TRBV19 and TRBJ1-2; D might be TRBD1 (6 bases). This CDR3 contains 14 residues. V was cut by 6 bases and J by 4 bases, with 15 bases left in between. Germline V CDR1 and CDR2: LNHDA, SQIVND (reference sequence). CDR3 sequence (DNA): TGTGCCAGTAGCCCCGGGGGGCCCTCCTATGGCTACACCTTC. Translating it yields CASSPGGPSYGYTF.

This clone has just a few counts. As DNA, the CDR3 is TGTGCCAGTAGTGCGGGACAGGAACCCTACGAGCAGTACTTC. Encoded protein: CASSAGQEPYEQYF. This rearrangement joins TRBV19 to TRBJ2-7, with 8 positions matching TRBD1. The CDR3 runs 14 residues. CDR1 and CDR2 (germline): LNHDA, SQIVND (reference sequence). V lost 5 bases to trimming and J lost 2 bases; unmatched junction nucleotides: 5. The whole variable domain, filled in from reference TRBV19 and TRBJ2-7, reads DGGITQSPKYLFRKEGQNVTLSCEQNLNHDAMYWYRQDPGQGLRLIYYSQIVNDFQKGDIAEGYSVSREKKESFPLTVTSAQKNPTAFYLCASSAGQEPYEQYFGPGTRLTVT.

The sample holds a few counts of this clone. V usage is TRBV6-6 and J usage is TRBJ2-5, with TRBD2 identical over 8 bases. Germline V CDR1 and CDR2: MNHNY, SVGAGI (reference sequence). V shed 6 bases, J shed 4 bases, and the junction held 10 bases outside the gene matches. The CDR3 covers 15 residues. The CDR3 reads CASSSGPGGAETQYF. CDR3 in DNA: TGTGCCAGCAGCTCCGGGCCCGGGGGGGCAGAGACCCAGTACTTC.

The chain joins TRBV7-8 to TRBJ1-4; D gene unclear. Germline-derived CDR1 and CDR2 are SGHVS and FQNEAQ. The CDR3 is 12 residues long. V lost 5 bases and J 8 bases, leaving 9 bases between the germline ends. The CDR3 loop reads CASSRLREKLFF. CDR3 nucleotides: TGTGCCAGCAGCCGACTTCGAGAAAAACTGTTTTTT.

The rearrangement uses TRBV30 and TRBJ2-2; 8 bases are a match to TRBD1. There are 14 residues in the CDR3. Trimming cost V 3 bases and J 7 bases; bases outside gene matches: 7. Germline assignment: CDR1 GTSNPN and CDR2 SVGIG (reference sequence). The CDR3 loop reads CAWSLGQEIGELFF. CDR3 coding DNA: TGTGCCTGGAGCCTGGGACAGGAAATCGGGGAGCTGTTTTTT.

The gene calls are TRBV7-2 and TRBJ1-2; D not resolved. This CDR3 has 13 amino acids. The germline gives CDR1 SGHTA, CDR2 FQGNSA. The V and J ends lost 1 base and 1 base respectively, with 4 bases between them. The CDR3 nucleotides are TGTGCCAGCAGCTTAGACAATAACTATGGCTACACCTTC. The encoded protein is CASSLDNNYGYTF.

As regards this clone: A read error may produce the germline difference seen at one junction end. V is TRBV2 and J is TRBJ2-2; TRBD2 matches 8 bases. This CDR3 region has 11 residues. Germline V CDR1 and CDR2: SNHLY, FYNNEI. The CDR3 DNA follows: TGTGCCAGCACTGGCCGGGGGGGGCTGTTTTTT. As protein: CASTGRGGLFF.

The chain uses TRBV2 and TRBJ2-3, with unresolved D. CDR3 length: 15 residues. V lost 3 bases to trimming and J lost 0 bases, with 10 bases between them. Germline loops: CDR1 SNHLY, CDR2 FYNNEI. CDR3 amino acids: CASSDVRKSTDTQYF. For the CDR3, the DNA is TGTGCCAGCAGTGATGTGAGAAAAAGCACAGATACGCAGTATTTT.

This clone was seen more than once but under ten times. The CDR3 DNA sequence: TGTGCCAGCAGTACTCAGGGGGCGAAGGACACTGAAGCTTTCTTT. As protein: CASSTQGAKDTEAFF. The gene calls are TRBV27 and TRBJ1-1, with 8 bases lining up with TRBD1. Losses at the gene ends were 5 bases for V and 3 bases for J; bases not matched to a gene: 8. The CDR3 runs to 15 residues. Germline lookup yields CDR1 MNHEY and CDR2 SMNVEV (reference sequence).

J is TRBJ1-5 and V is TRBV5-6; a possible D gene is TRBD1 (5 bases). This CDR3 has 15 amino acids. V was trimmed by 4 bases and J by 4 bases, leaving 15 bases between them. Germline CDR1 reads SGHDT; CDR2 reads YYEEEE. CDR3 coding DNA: TGTGCCAGCAGCCATATTAGTCAGGGAAATCAGCCCCAGCATTTT. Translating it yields CASSHISQGNQPQHF.